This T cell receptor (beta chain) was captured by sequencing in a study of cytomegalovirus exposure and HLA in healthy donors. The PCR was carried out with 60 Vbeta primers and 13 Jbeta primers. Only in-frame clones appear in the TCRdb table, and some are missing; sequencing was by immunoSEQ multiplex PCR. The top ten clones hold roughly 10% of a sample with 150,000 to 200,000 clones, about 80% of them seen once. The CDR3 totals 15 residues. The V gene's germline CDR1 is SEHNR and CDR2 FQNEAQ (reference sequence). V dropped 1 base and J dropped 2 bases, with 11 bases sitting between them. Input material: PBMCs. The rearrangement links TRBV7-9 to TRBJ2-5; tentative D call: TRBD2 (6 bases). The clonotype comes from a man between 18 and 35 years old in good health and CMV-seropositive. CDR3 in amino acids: CASSLDPGSQETQYF. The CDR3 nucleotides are TGTGCCAGCAGCTTAGACCCCGGGAGTCAAGAGACCCAGTACTTC.